Below, 27 T cell receptor beta chains from the same sample are listed, as sequenced in a study of spatial heterogeneity in lung cancer. Documented time point: sample taken at primary tumor resection. TCRdb fed the 5' RACE reads into MiXCR, producing one record per CDR3 protein. The sample holds about 8,100 distinct CDR3 sequences, approximately 13% seen once. The antigens of these receptors remain unknown. Study-level results: It was found that expanded intratumoral alpha and beta TCR counts tracked tumor mutation counts.

This specimen consisted of lung tumor tissue, obtained at surgery. The source of these receptors is a male donor with early-stage non-small cell lung cancer.

In its sample, this clonotype was seen many times. This beta chain appears as a stray read in a library generated for alpha chains; its size is not informative. The V gene is TRBV6-2 or TRBV6-3, the J gene TRBJ2-3; D is possibly TRBD2 (6 bases). The CDR3 runs 15 residues. Between the trimmed V and J ends, which lost 4 bases and 1 base, there was a span of 12 bases. Germline CDR1 and CDR2: MNHEY and SVGEGT. The CDR3 region has the DNA TGTGCCAGCAGTTCCTGGGAGGCCCGCACAGATACGCAGTATTTT. Translating it yields CASSSWEARTDTQYF.

Many counts were recorded for this clonotype. Being off target in a library aimed at alpha chains, this beta chain has a size of little meaning. The chain has TRBV4-1 and TRBJ2-5, with 9 nucleotides matching TRBD2. The CDR3 has 15 amino acids. The germline CDR1 and CDR2 sequences are MGHRA and YSYEKL. V was clipped by 0 bases and J by 11 bases; unmatched bases: 10. CDR3 nucleotides: TGCGCCAGCAGCCAAGATACTGGGGGTAGCGGGAGACAGTACTTC. Protein: CASSQDTGGSGRQYF.

This clonotype was recorded a few times. This beta chain is a stray sequence in a library constructed for alpha chains; its clone size is not meaningful. The CDR3 bases are TGTGCCAGCAGCCGACCTAAGGAGACCCAGTACTTC. Translation gives CASSRPKETQYF. J is TRBJ2-5 and V is TRBV6-5; D remains unclear. Germline-derived CDR1 and CDR2 are MNHEY and SVGAGI. The CDR3 consists of 12 residues. Trimming removed 6 bases from V and 5 bases from J, with 10 bases in between.

The table lists this clonotype with many counts. This beta chain slipped into a library made for alpha chains as a stray read, so its size is not meaningful. V is TRBV10-3 and J is TRBJ2-1, with 13 positions matching TRBD2. The V gene end was trimmed by 7 bases and the J gene end by 5 bases; junction bases not matched to a gene: 2. This CDR3 contains 14 residues. Looked up from germline, CDR1 is ENHRY and CDR2 is SYGVKD. CDR3 sequence: CAITGLAGDNEQFF. Here the CDR3 DNA reads TGTGCCATCACCGGACTAGCGGGGGACAATGAGCAGTTCTTC.

This clonotype showed up many times. Since the library was made to target alpha chains, this beta chain is a stray read and its abundance is not meaningful. The chain joins TRBV6-5 to TRBJ1-4; 7 bases map to TRBD1. The CDR3 contains 14 residues. Looked up from germline, CDR1 is MNHEY and CDR2 is SVGAGI. The junction had 6 bases not matched to a gene; V was cut back by 4 bases and J by 7 bases. CDR3 DNA: TGTGCCAGCAGTTGGGACAGCAAGCTTGAAAAACTGTTTTTT. It specifies CASSWDSKLEKLFF.

Within the sample, this clonotype is medium-sized. This beta chain appears as a stray read in a library generated for alpha chains; its size is not informative. The chain is built from TRBV10-2 and TRBJ2-4; a possible D gene is TRBD2 (6 bases). V was pared by 4 bases and J by 0 bases, with 10 bases between. The CDR3 consists of 15 residues. CDR1 and CDR2 from the germline V gene are WSHSY and SAAADI. As DNA, the CDR3 is TGCGCCAGCAGTGCGGGACTCGAAGCCAAAAACATTCAGTACTTC. Its protein product is CASSAGLEAKNIQYF.

A single count supports this clonotype. This beta chain came through as a stray read in a library set up for alpha chains, and its size says little. The rearrangement uses TRBV10-3 and TRBJ2-2; the match to TRBD2 covers 9 bases. CDR1 is ENHRY and CDR2 is SYGVKD in the germline V gene. Trimming took 6 bases from V and 7 from J; bases not matched to a gene: 6. The CDR3 is 14 residues long. CDR3 region: CAIRPSGTDGELFF. The DNA of the CDR3 is TGTGCCATCAGACCTAGCGGGACGGACGGGGAGCTGTTTTTT.

By sample share, this clonotype is medium-sized. This beta chain was picked up by a library intended for alpha chains and is off target, so its count carries little meaning. The rearrangement uses TRBV28 and TRBJ1-4, with D perhaps matching TRBD1 (5 bases). Trimming removed 2 bases at V and 8 bases at J, with 15 bases between. This CDR3 spans 15 amino acids. Germline loops: CDR1 MDHEN, CDR2 SYDVKM. The CDR3 protein is CASSLGTAIGEKLFF. The CDR3 bases are TGTGCCAGCAGTTTAGGGACCGCTATAGGCGAAAAACTGTTTTTT.

This clonotype was seen ten or more times. The size of this beta chain means little, since it is a stray read in a library made for alpha chains. The chain is built from TRBV7-9 and TRBJ2-7, with D perhaps given as TRBD1 or TRBD2 (5 bases each). Trimming removed 5 bases from V and 6 bases from J, with 17 bases in between. This CDR3 has 14 amino acids. Per germline, CDR1 SEHNR and CDR2 FQNEAQ (reference sequence). The CDR3 protein is CASSLQGPPGEQYF. In nucleotides, the CDR3 is TGTGCCAGCAGCCTTCAGGGACCCCCGGGCGAGCAGTACTTC.

Note on this clonotype: This beta chain represents an off-target read in a library built for alpha chains; its size is of limited meaning. This chain joins TRBV20-1 and TRBJ2-2, with D perhaps TRBD1 or TRBD2 (7 bases each). The CDR3 consists of 15 residues. In germline, CDR1 is DFQATT, CDR2 SNEGSKA (reference sequence). Trimming removed 3 bases from V and 4 bases from J, with 15 bases in between. Here the CDR3 DNA reads TGCAGTGCTAGGGAACAGGGGAGGGCCACCGGGGAGCTGTTTTTT. It codes for CSAREQGRATGELFF.

As for this clonotype: In a library made to pick up alpha chains, this beta chain is a stray read with a size that means little. The chain combines TRBV20-1 with TRBJ2-2; no reliable D call. Trimming pared 5 bases from V and 2 bases from J, leaving 3 bases between. This CDR3 is built from 11 residues. Germline V gene sequence: CDR1 DFQATT, CDR2 SNEGSKA (reference sequence). DNA of the CDR3: TGCAGTGCTTTTAACACCGGGGAGCTGTTTTTT. Protein sequence: CSAFNTGELFF.

This clonotype is classed as medium-sized. Because the library targeted alpha chains, this beta chain is an off-target read whose size means little. The genes are TRBV18 and TRBJ2-3, with 8 nucleotides matching TRBD1. After removal of 2 bases from V and 1 base from J, the junction contained 2 bases not matched to a gene. CDR3 size: 15 residues. CDR1 KGHSH and CDR2 LQKENI come from the germline V gene. CDR3 residues: CASSPVTGGTDTQYF. Here the CDR3 DNA reads TGTGCCAGCTCACCAGTGACAGGGGGCACAGATACGCAGTATTTT.

This clonotype is deemed medium-sized. As an off-target read in a library built for alpha chains, this beta chain has a frequency of little significance. The chain is built from TRBV20-1 and TRBJ2-3; maybe TRBD2 (5 bases). Germline V gene sequence: CDR1 DFQATT, CDR2 SNEGSKA (reference sequence). CDR3 length equals 15 residues. Trimming pared 0 bases from V and 6 bases from J, leaving 16 bases between. The CDR3 nucleotides read TGCAGTGCTAGAGATAGGGCAACCAGAGGGGATACGCAGTATTTT. It encodes CSARDRATRGDTQYF.

Details on this clonotype: This beta chain represents an off-target read in a library built for alpha chains; its size is of limited meaning. The chain carries TRBV29-1 and TRBJ2-5; TRBD2 might be the D (6 bases). The V gene's germline CDR1 is SQVTM and CDR2 ANQGSEA. The length of the CDR3 is 13 residues. V shed 8 bases and J shed 5 bases, with 18 bases lying between them. This CDR3 reads CSTNGGALETQYF. The CDR3 region has the DNA TGCAGCACTAATGGCGGGGCCCTGGAGACCCAGTACTTC.

This clonotype was seen many times. Within a library made for alpha chains, this beta chain is off target, and its count is uninformative. The chain links TRBV6-6 to TRBJ2-7; the D gene is possibly TRBD1 (5 bases). Trimming stripped 6 bases from V and 6 bases from J, with 9 bases between. CDR1 is MNHNY and CDR2 is SVGAGI in the germline V gene (reference sequence). This CDR3 contains 11 residues. CDR3 sequence: CASRKTAEQYF. CDR3 nucleotide sequence: TGTGCCAGCAGAAAGACAGCCGAGCAGTACTTC.

The table lists this clonotype with many counts. Little can be read into the size of this beta chain, an off-target read in a library designed for alpha chains. The CDR3 protein is CSVELGGGETQYF. The CDR3 region has the DNA TGCAGCGTTGAACTTGGGGGGGGAGAGACCCAGTACTTC. V and J are TRBV29-1 and TRBJ2-5, with 7 bases that match TRBD2. The CDR3 covers 13 residues. Per the germline V gene, CDR1 is SQVTM and CDR2 is ANQGSEA. With 2 bases clipped from V and 4 bases from J, the junction kept 4 bases outside the gene matches.

On this clonotype: As an off-target read in a library built for alpha chains, this beta chain has a frequency of little significance. The chain has TRBV20-1 and TRBJ2-3; 12 bases are a match to TRBD2. This CDR3 spans 16 amino acids. Trimming at V came to 2 bases and at J to 4 bases, leaving 7 bases not matched to a gene. CDR1 and CDR2 from the germline V gene are DFQATT and SNEGSKA (reference sequence). CDR3 nucleotide sequence: TGCAGTGCTAGATCCGTGACTAGCGGGAGACCAGATACGCAGTATTTT. Translating it yields CSARSVTSGRPDTQYF.

This clonotype was picked up many times. Since it is a stray read in a library aimed at alpha chains, this beta chain has a size that is not meaningful. The gene calls are TRBV20-1 and TRBJ2-3; a possible D gene is TRBD1 (5 bases). The ends were cut back, 6 bases at V and 0 bases at J, with 10 bases in the middle. The CDR3 covers 13 residues. The germline V gene encodes CDR1 DFQATT and CDR2 SNEGSKA (reference sequence). This CDR3 reads CSAHPGSTDTQYF. The CDR3 coding sequence is TGCAGTGCGCACCCAGGGAGCACAGATACGCAGTATTTT.

At least ten counts were recorded for this clonotype. Since the library was made to target alpha chains, this beta chain is a stray read and its abundance is not meaningful. The chain has TRBV4-1 and TRBJ2-5; a weak D match, TRBD1 (5 bases). V was shortened by 4 bases and J by 5 bases, with 11 bases between the two germline ends. The CDR3 has 13 amino acids. Per the germline V gene, CDR1 is MGHRA and CDR2 is YSYEKL. Here the CDR3 reads CASSRRKGETQYF. The CDR3 bases are TGCGCCAGCAGCCGACGAAAGGGGGAGACCCAGTACTTC.

This clonotype was observed at least ten times. Because the library targeted alpha chains, this beta chain is an off-target read whose size means little. This rearrangement joins TRBV20-1 to TRBJ2-1, with TRBD1 identical over 10 bases. In germline, CDR1 is DFQATT, CDR2 SNEGSKA (reference sequence). The V segment lost 5 bases and the J segment 3 bases; nucleotides outside the gene matches: 1. CDR3 size: 13 residues. CDR3 sequence reads: CSAWTGGYNEQFF. CDR3 coding DNA: TGCAGTGCTTGGACAGGGGGCTACAATGAGCAGTTCTTC.

This clonotype was counted ten times or more. With the library built for alpha chains, this beta chain is off target and its frequency is not meaningful. The J gene is TRBJ1-3, the V gene TRBV28, with TRBD1 as a possible D gene (6 bases). Germline V gene sequence: CDR1 MDHEN, CDR2 SYDVKM. The ends were cut back, 4 bases at V and 3 bases at J, with 13 bases in the middle. The CDR3 covers 15 residues. CDR3 region: CASSYRVIGGNTIYF. CDR3 bases: TGTGCCAGCAGTTACAGGGTAATCGGTGGAAACACCATATATTTT.

Many counts were recorded for this clonotype. The library was built for alpha chains, so this beta chain is an off-target read and its size means little. This chain uses TRBV7-2 with TRBJ2-3; D is ambiguous. Trimming left V 5 bases short and J 2 bases short, with 8 bases between. The CDR3 is 13 amino acids. The germline gives CDR1 SGHTA, CDR2 FQGNSA. The CDR3 loop reads CASSTTYTDTQYF. DNA of the CDR3: TGTGCCAGCAGCACGACCTACACAGATACGCAGTATTTT.

This clonotype was seen at least ten times. This beta chain slipped into a library made for alpha chains as a stray read, so its size is not meaningful. The chain links TRBV20-1 to TRBJ1-4; 10 bases are shared with TRBD1. The germline CDR1 and CDR2 sequences are DFQATT and SNEGSKA (reference sequence). Trimming took 0 bases from V and 6 from J; bases not matched to a gene: 7. CDR3 length: 16 amino acids. This chain's CDR3 is CSARESYGTGDEKLFF. Here the CDR3 DNA reads TGCAGTGCTAGAGAGAGCTACGGGACAGGGGATGAAAAACTGTTTTTT.

By proportion, this clonotype is medium-sized (0.01 to 0.1%). A library made for alpha chains picked up this beta chain off target, so its size means little. The rearrangement joins TRBV5-4 to TRBJ1-1, with 10 bases fitting TRBD1. CDR1 and CDR2 from the germline V gene are SGHNT and YYREEE (reference sequence). Trimming removed 4 bases from V and 3 bases from J; junction bases left unmatched: 9. The CDR3 is 16 amino acids. CDR3: CASSKNRQGAHTEAFF. CDR3 nucleotides: TGTGCCAGCAGCAAGAACCGACAGGGGGCGCACACTGAAGCTTTCTTT. Using reference TRBV5-4 and TRBJ1-1 for the parts outside the CDR3, the full variable domain is ETGVTQSPTHLIKTRGQQVTLRCSSQSGHNTVSWYQQALGQGPQFIFQYYREEENGRGNFPPRFSGLQFPNYSSELNVNALELDDSALYLCASSKNRQGAHTEAFFGQGTRLTVV.

This clonotype was observed at least ten times. For a library built for alpha chains, this beta chain is a stray read; little rests on its size. This chain links TRBV11-2 with TRBJ2-5; tentative D call: TRBD2 (5 bases). Germline V gene lookup returns CDR1 SGHAT and CDR2 FQNNGV. The CDR3 has 14 amino acids. V gave up 2 bases and J gave up 4 bases, with 11 bases separating them. The CDR3 is CASSLRAGGETQYF. For the CDR3, the DNA is TGTGCCAGCAGCTTAAGGGCGGGCGGAGAGACCCAGTACTTC.

This clonotype was seen at least ten times. In a library made to pick up alpha chains, this beta chain is a stray read with a size that means little. The chain recombines TRBV19 with TRBJ1-1, with D perhaps TRBD1 (5 bases). V gave up 0 bases and J gave up 5 bases, with 13 bases separating them. Germline CDR1 and CDR2: LNHDA and SQIVND (reference sequence). The CDR3 extends over 15 amino acids. CDR3 amino acids: CASSIEPGRETEAFF. CDR3 nucleotide sequence: TGTGCCAGTAGTATAGAGCCAGGGCGGGAAACTGAAGCTTTCTTT. Filled out from reference TRBV19 and TRBJ1-1, the complete variable domain reads DGGITQSPKYLFRKEGQNVTLSCEQNLNHDAMYWYRQDPGQGLRLIYYSQIVNDFQKGDIAEGYSVSREKKESFPLTVTSAQKNPTAFYLCASSIEPGRETEAFFGQGTRLTVV.

This clonotype was found many times. The library was designed around alpha chains, so this beta chain is a stray read whose abundance carries little weight. The gene calls are TRBV6-5 and TRBJ2-2, with D possibly being TRBD2 (6 bases). Between the trimmed V and J ends, which lost 4 bases and 6 bases, there was a span of 18 bases. CDR1 is MNHEY and CDR2 is SVGAGI in the germline V gene. The CDR3 totals 16 residues. The CDR3 reads CASSSPRRDAPGELFF. The CDR3 nucleotides are TGTGCCAGCAGTTCTCCCAGGCGGGACGCCCCCGGGGAGCTGTTTTTT.